These 32 T cell receptor beta chains were all obtained from the same sample, sequenced in a study of blood T cell repertoires in COVID-19. This table comes from immunoSEQ multiplex PCR, and its TCRdb copy is limited to in-frame clones, with some not included. The sample lists around 170,000 clones, roughly 85% occurring once. Specimen: PBMCs or T cells enriched from blood (not recorded which). The receptors stem from a woman aged 18 to 35 who had recovered from COVID-19.

V and J are TRBV6-1 and TRBJ2-7, with TRBD2 matching 13 bases. Trimming at V came to 4 bases and at J to 0 bases, leaving 3 bases not matched to a gene. The V gene's germline CDR1 is MNHNS and CDR2 SASEGT. The CDR3 is 16 amino acids. The CDR3 here is CASSGTSGGFSYEQYF. The CDR3 DNA sequence: TGTGCCAGCAGTGGGACTAGCGGGGGCTTCTCCTACGAGCAGTACTTC.

The chain combines TRBV29-1 with TRBJ1-2; tentative D call: TRBD1 (6 bases). V lost 0 bases, J lost 4 bases, and 12 bases lay in between. Germline V gene data show CDR1 as SQVTM and CDR2 as ANQGSEA. The CDR3 covers 14 residues. CDR3: CSVEERTDLYGYTF. DNA for the CDR3: TGCAGCGTTGAAGAAAGGACAGACCTCTATGGCTACACCTTC.

This chain joins TRBV28 and TRBJ2-3, with TRBD2 identical over 11 bases. From germline, CDR1 is MDHEN and CDR2 SYDVKM. The CDR3 is 17 residues long. V shed 6 bases, J shed 5 bases, and the junction held 13 bases outside the gene matches. The CDR3 region has the DNA TGTGCCAGCAGCCCCTTGCCCCTAGCGGGAGGAGGAGATACGCAGTATTTT. Its protein is CASSPLPLAGGGDTQYF.

This sequence joins TRBV28 and TRBJ1-2; tentatively, D is TRBD1 (5 bases). Germline CDR1 MDHEN, CDR2 SYDVKM. This CDR3 comprises 17 residues. V was pared by 4 bases and J by 4 bases, with 22 bases between. The CDR3 DNA is TGTGCCAGCAGTTACCTTGGCCAGGGCGCTTATGCCTATGGCTACACCTTC. It translates to CASSYLGQGAYAYGYTF.

The J gene is TRBJ2-7, the V gene TRBV5-4; possibly TRBD1 for D (5 bases). This CDR3 has 15 amino acids. Per germline, CDR1 SGHNT and CDR2 YYREEE (reference sequence). Between the trimmed V and J ends, which lost 0 bases and 0 bases, there was a span of 10 bases. The CDR3 protein is CASSLGAGNSYEQYF. CDR3 DNA: TGTGCCAGCAGCTTGGGGGCAGGGAACTCCTACGAGCAGTACTTC.

The gene calls are TRBV28 and TRBJ2-3; TRBD1 agrees at 9 bases. Germline V CDR1 and CDR2: MDHEN, SYDVKM. V trimming: 4 bases; J trimming: 5 bases; junction bases outside the gene matches: 7. The CDR3 runs 15 residues. The CDR3 loop is CASSWDREAEDTQYF. CDR3 nucleotide sequence: TGTGCCAGCAGTTGGGACAGGGAAGCGGAAGATACGCAGTATTTT.

J is TRBJ1-4 and V is TRBV6-5, with D perhaps TRBD1 (6 bases). The CDR3 is made up of 15 amino acids. V dropped 3 bases and J dropped 0 bases, with 8 bases sitting between them. The V gene's germline CDR1 is MNHEY and CDR2 SVGAGI. CDR3 region: CASSYSGATNEKLFF. CDR3 DNA sequence: TGTGCCAGCAGTTATTCAGGGGCAACTAATGAAAAACTGTTTTTT.

This chain uses TRBV18 with TRBJ2-7; D possibly corresponds to TRBD1 (5 bases). The V gene's germline CDR1 is KGHSH and CDR2 LQKENI. This CDR3 has 13 residues. Between the trimmed V and J ends, which lost 2 bases and 2 bases, there was a span of 7 bases. CDR3 in amino acids: CASSPGATYEQYF. Written as DNA, the CDR3 is TGTGCCAGCTCACCAGGGGCCACCTACGAGCAGTACTTC.

V and J are TRBV7-2 and TRBJ1-1; D is ambiguous. The length of the CDR3 is 13 residues. Germline values: CDR1 SGHTA, CDR2 FQGNSA. The V and J ends lost 3 bases and 6 bases respectively, with 11 bases between them. CDR3 amino acids: CASSFGQRAEAFF. The CDR3 DNA sequence: TGTGCCAGCAGCTTTGGCCAACGGGCTGAAGCTTTCTTT.

V is TRBV6-5 and J is TRBJ2-7, with 10 nucleotides matching TRBD2. Losses at the gene ends were 6 bases for V and 0 bases for J; bases not matched to a gene: 2. The CDR3 contains 14 residues. Germline V CDR1 and CDR2: MNHEY, SVGAGI. The CDR3 spells CASRRTSGSYEQYF. In DNA, the CDR3 is TGTGCCAGCAGACGGACTAGCGGCTCCTACGAGCAGTACTTC.

V usage is TRBV28 and J usage is TRBJ2-1; 9 bases match TRBD2. The length of the CDR3 is 16 residues. V trimming: 3 bases; J trimming: 2 bases; junction bases outside the gene matches: 5. Germline V gives CDR1 MDHEN, CDR2 SYDVKM. The CDR3 loop is CASSFRTSVTYNEQFF. DNA for the CDR3: TGTGCCAGCAGTTTCCGGACTAGCGTCACCTACAATGAGCAGTTCTTC.

The rearrangement uses TRBV3-1 (or the pseudogene TRBV3-2) and TRBJ2-7; 9 bases are shared with TRBD2. Germline CDR1 LGHDT, CDR2 YNNKEL (reference sequence). V lost 4 bases and J lost 2; bases outside the gene matches: 9. The CDR3 is 16 residues long. CDR3 sequence reads: CASSRAYAGGAYEQYF. The DNA for the CDR3 is TGTGCCAGCAGCCGGGCCTATGCGGGAGGGGCCTACGAGCAGTACTTC.

The chain recombines TRBV4-1 with TRBJ1-2; no definite D call. Per germline, CDR1 MGHRA and CDR2 YSYEKL. The ends were cut back, 5 bases at V and 8 bases at J, with 6 bases in the middle. This CDR3 region has 10 residues. CDR3: CASSTRGYTF. Written as DNA, the CDR3 is TGCGCCAGCAGCACCAGGGGCTACACCTTC.

CDR3 sequence: CASSVQEMYQETQYF. The DNA of the CDR3 is TGTGCCAGCAGTGTACAGGAGATGTACCAAGAGACCCAGTACTTC. The V and J genes are TRBV2 and TRBJ2-5, with D possibly matching TRBD1 (5 bases). This CDR3 is built from 15 residues. V dropped 4 bases and J dropped 0 bases, with 12 bases sitting between them. The V gene's germline CDR1 is SNHLY and CDR2 FYNNEI.

Only one count was recorded for this clone. The chain recombines TRBV7-8 with TRBJ2-1; TRBD2 aligns across 7 bases. The CDR3 length is 17 residues. J lost 4 bases, V lost 1 base, and 10 bases had no gene match. Germline-derived CDR1 and CDR2 are SGHVS and FQNEAQ. The CDR3 reads CASSLGIGPGRYNEQFF. For the CDR3, the DNA is TGTGCCAGCAGCTTAGGCATAGGGCCCGGGAGGTACAATGAGCAGTTCTTC.

The chain links TRBV19 to TRBJ2-1; 8 positions match TRBD1. There are 15 residues in the CDR3. CDR1 is LNHDA, CDR2 SQIVND, per germline (reference sequence). The V segment lost 1 base and the J segment 9 bases; nucleotides outside the gene matches: 8. CDR3 amino acids: CASSIALTGGREQFF. The CDR3 nucleotides are TGTGCCAGTAGTATAGCCCTCACAGGGGGACGTGAGCAGTTCTTC. Filled out from reference TRBV19 and TRBJ2-1, the complete variable domain reads DGGITQSPKYLFRKEGQNVTLSCEQNLNHDAMYWYRQDPGQGLRLIYYSQIVNDFQKGDIAEGYSVSREKKESFPLTVTSAQKNPTAFYLCASSIALTGGREQFFGPGTRLTVL.

This chain joins TRBV28 and TRBJ1-1; the match to TRBD1 covers 8 bases. Germline V gives CDR1 MDHEN, CDR2 SYDVKM. CDR3 length: 15 residues. V shed 5 bases, J shed 1 base, and the junction held 6 bases outside the gene matches. DNA of the CDR3: TGTGCCAGCAGTCGACAGGGGACGGAGAACACTGAAGCTTTCTTT. Amino acids: CASSRQGTENTEAFF.

This chain uses TRBV14 with TRBJ1-6, with D perhaps TRBD1 (5 bases). Germline CDR1 is SGHDN and CDR2 is FVKESK. The CDR3 spans 17 residues. V was clipped by 4 bases and J by 0 bases, with 13 bases between them. CDR3 loop: CASSPGDFSSYNSPLHF. In nucleotides, the CDR3 is TGTGCCAGCAGCCCCGGGGACTTCAGCTCCTATAATTCACCCCTCCACTTT.

In DNA form, the CDR3 reads TGCAGCGTTGGCAGACAAGGGAGCTCCTACAATGAGCAGTTCTTC. As protein: CSVGRQGSSYNEQFF. This chain joins TRBV29-1 and TRBJ2-1, with D perhaps TRBD2 (5 bases). In germline, CDR1 is SQVTM, CDR2 ANQGSEA. There are 15 residues in the CDR3. The V end lost 4 bases, the J end lost 0 bases, and 13 bases lay between the germline ends.

This clone was picked up one time. The chain uses TRBV25-1 and TRBJ1-2; 7 positions match TRBD1. The CDR3 has 14 amino acids. The germline gives CDR1 MGHDK, CDR2 SYGVNS. With V trimmed by 1 base and J by 7 bases, 6 bases remained unmatched. The CDR3 protein is CASSESTGPTGYTF. CDR3 nucleotide sequence: TGTGCCAGCAGTGAATCGACAGGGCCCACTGGCTACACCTTC.

The chain employs TRBV3-1 (or the pseudogene TRBV3-2) and TRBJ2-3; 8 nucleotides agree with TRBD1. The germline gives CDR1 LGHDT, CDR2 YNNKEL (reference sequence). J gave up 8 bases and V 4 bases, and 11 bases lay outside the gene matches. The CDR3 is 15 amino acids. This chain's CDR3 is CASSRQGSGGSTQYF. CDR3 bases: TGTGCCAGCAGCCGACAGGGGTCGGGTGGGAGTACGCAGTATTTT.

This chain uses TRBV5-4 with TRBJ2-3, with TRBD2 matching over 10 bases. Trimming removed 4 bases from V and 2 bases from J; junction bases left unmatched: 10. The CDR3 sequence is 17 residues long. CDR1 is SGHNT, CDR2 YYREEE, per germline (reference sequence). The CDR3 loop reads CASSLRAGGWDTDTQYF. DNA for the CDR3: TGTGCCAGCAGCCTCAGAGCGGGGGGGTGGGACACAGATACGCAGTATTTT.

The V call is TRBV5-4, the J call TRBJ2-1, with D tentatively TRBD1 (5 bases). Germline-derived CDR1 and CDR2 are SGHNT and YYREEE (reference sequence). There are 13 residues in the CDR3. V lost 4 bases, J lost 5 bases, and 10 bases lay in between. The CDR3 protein is CASSRGRHNEQFF. For the CDR3, the DNA is TGTGCCAGCAGCAGGGGTCGCCACAATGAGCAGTTCTTC. Using reference TRBV5-4 and TRBJ2-1 for the parts outside the CDR3, the full variable domain is ETGVTQSPTHLIKTRGQQVTLRCSSQSGHNTVSWYQQALGQGPQFIFQYYREEENGRGNFPPRFSGLQFPNYSSELNVNALELDDSALYLCASSRGRHNEQFFGPGTRLTVL.

The chain combines TRBV15 with TRBJ2-5, with TRBD1 identical over 11 bases. The V gene's germline CDR1 is LNHNV and CDR2 YYDKDF (reference sequence). The trim removed 4 bases at V and 2 bases at J, leaving 12 bases unmatched. There are 18 residues in the CDR3. In DNA form, the CDR3 reads TGTGCCACCAGCAAAGGGCGAACCGGGACAGGGGGACAAGAGACCCAGTACTTC. This encodes CATSKGRTGTGGQETQYF.

The chain uses TRBV7-9 and TRBJ2-7; a weak D match, TRBD2 (6 bases). Trimming stripped 4 bases from V and 2 bases from J, with 15 bases between. CDR3 length: 15 amino acids. Germline lookup yields CDR1 SEHNR and CDR2 FQNEAQ (reference sequence). The CDR3 sequence: CASSSPGLKAYEQYF. The CDR3 DNA reads TGTGCCAGCAGCTCTCCGGGACTCAAAGCCTACGAGCAGTACTTC.

This rearrangement joins TRBV28 to TRBJ1-5, with TRBD1 matching 8 bases. The CDR3 totals 20 residues. J lost 5 bases, V lost 1 base, and 19 bases had no gene match. Germline V gene lookup returns CDR1 MDHEN and CDR2 SYDVKM. The CDR3 spells CASSLFGPRLRAGGHQPQHF. The CDR3 bases are TGTGCCAGCAGTTTATTCGGGCCACGATTGCGGGCAGGGGGCCATCAGCCCCAGCATTTT.

The J gene is TRBJ1-5, the V gene TRBV27, with 7 bases fitting TRBD1. The trim removed 6 bases at V and 6 bases at J, leaving 5 bases unmatched. The CDR3 is 13 residues long. CDR1 is MNHEY, CDR2 SMNVEV, per germline (reference sequence). Written as DNA, the CDR3 is TGTGCCAGCAGAGGACAGGACGGTCAGCCCCAGCATTTT. Protein: CASRGQDGQPQHF.

J is TRBJ2-7 and V is TRBV20-1; no reliable D call. V was shortened by 6 bases and J by 7 bases, with 13 bases between the two germline ends. Germline loops: CDR1 DFQATT, CDR2 SNEGSKA (reference sequence). The CDR3 has 11 amino acids. The CDR3 sequence: CSALPGLEQYF. DNA of the CDR3: TGCAGTGCCCTCCCCGGGTTGGAGCAGTACTTC.

The chain is built from TRBV7-9 and TRBJ2-1; TRBD1 might be the D (6 bases). V lost 5 bases and J 5 bases, leaving 19 bases between the germline ends. The CDR3 consists of 16 residues. Germline V lookup: CDR1 SEHNR, CDR2 FQNEAQ (reference sequence). CDR3 amino acids: CASSRDRQGTDNEQFF. The CDR3, as DNA: TGTGCCAGCAGCCGCGATAGGCAGGGGACCGACAATGAGCAGTTCTTC.

The V call is TRBV28, the J call TRBJ2-3, with 8 positions matching TRBD1. With 3 bases clipped from V and 4 bases from J, the junction kept 3 bases outside the gene matches. Germline V CDR1 and CDR2: MDHEN, SYDVKM. CDR3 length: 14 residues. As DNA, the CDR3 is TGTGCCAGCAGTTTCCAGGGGGCCGCAGATACGCAGTATTTT. It translates to CASSFQGAADTQYF.

The chain joins TRBV7-8 to TRBJ2-2; a weak D match, TRBD2 (6 bases). Per the germline V gene, CDR1 is SGHVS and CDR2 is FQNEAQ. The CDR3 spans 14 residues. Trimming stripped 3 bases from V and 7 bases from J, with 12 bases between. CDR3 loop: CASSLPRGSGELFF. DNA of the CDR3: TGTGCCAGCAGCTTGCCCCGGGGGAGCGGGGAGCTGTTTTTT.

The chain recombines TRBV29-1 with TRBJ2-7; 7 nucleotides line up with TRBD1. V gave up 6 bases and J gave up 6 bases; unmatched junction bases: 17. CDR1 is SQVTM, CDR2 ANQGSEA, per germline. The length of the CDR3 is 15 residues. CDR3 amino acids: CSVRPGQDLNGEQYF. As DNA, the CDR3 is TGCAGCGTCAGACCAGGACAGGACTTAAACGGCGAGCAGTACTTC.